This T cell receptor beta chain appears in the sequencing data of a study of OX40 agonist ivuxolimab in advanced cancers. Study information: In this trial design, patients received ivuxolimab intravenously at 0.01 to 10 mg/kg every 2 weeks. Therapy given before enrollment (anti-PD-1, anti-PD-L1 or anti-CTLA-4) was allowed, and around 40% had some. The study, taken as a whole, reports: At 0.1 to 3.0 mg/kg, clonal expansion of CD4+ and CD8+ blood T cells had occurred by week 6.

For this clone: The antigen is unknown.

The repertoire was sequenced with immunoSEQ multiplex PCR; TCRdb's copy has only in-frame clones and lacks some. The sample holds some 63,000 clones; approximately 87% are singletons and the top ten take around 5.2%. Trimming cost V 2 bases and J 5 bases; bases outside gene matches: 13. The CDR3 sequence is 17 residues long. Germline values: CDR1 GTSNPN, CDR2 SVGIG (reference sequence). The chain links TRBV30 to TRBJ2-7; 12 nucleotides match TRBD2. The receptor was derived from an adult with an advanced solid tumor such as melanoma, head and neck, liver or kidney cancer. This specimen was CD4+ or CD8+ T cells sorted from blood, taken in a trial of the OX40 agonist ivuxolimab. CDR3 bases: TGTGCCTGGAGTACTTTCTTGACTAGCGGGAGATCCCACGAGCAGTACTTC. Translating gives CAWSTFLTSGRSHEQYF.